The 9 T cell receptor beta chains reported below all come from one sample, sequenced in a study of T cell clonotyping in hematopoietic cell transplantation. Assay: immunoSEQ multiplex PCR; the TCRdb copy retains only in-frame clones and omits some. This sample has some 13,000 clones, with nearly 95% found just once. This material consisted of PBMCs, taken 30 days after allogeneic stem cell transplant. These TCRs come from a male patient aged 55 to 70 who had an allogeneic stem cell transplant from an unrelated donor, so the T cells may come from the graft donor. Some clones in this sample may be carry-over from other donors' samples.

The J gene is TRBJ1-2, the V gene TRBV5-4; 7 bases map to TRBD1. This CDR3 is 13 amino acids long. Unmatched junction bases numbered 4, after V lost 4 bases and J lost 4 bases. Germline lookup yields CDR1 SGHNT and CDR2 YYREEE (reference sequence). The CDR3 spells CASSRGQTYGYTF. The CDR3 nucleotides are TGTGCCAGCAGCCGGGGACAGACCTATGGCTACACCTTC.

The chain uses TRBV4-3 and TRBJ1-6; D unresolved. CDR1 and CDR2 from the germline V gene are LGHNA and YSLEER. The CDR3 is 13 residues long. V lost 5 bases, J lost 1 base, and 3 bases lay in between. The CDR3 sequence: CASSGSYNSPLHF. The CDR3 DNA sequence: TGCGCCAGCAGCGGATCCTATAATTCACCCCTCCACTTT.

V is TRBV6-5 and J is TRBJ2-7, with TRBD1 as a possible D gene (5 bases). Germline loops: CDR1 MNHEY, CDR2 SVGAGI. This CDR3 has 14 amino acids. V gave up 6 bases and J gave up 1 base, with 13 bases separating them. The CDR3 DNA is TGTGCCAGCAGGGATCAGGGTGGTTCCTACGAGCAGTACTTC. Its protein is CASRDQGGSYEQYF.

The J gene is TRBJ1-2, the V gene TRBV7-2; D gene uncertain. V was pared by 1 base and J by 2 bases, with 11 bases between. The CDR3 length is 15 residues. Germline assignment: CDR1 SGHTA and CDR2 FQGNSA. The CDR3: CASSLDMNSNYGYTF. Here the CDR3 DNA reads TGTGCCAGCAGCTTAGACATGAATTCCAACTATGGCTACACCTTC.

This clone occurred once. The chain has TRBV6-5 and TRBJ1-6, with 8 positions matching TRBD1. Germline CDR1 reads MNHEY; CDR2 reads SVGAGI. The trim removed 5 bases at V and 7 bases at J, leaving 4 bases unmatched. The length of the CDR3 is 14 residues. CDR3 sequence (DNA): TGTGCCAGCAGTCGACAGGGGATGAATTCACCCCTCCACTTT. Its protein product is CASSRQGMNSPLHF.

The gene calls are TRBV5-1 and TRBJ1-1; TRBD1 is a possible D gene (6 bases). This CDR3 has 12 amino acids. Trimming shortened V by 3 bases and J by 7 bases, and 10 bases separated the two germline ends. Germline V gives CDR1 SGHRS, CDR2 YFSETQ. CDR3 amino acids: CASSSDSLEAFF. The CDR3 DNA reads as TGCGCCAGCAGCTCGGACAGTCTTGAAGCTTTCTTT.

The CDR3 loop reads CASSVAGVLGNEQFF. The CDR3 nucleotides are TGCGCCAGCAGCGTTGCAGGGGTGTTAGGTAATGAGCAGTTCTTC. V and J are TRBV5-1 and TRBJ2-1; maybe TRBD1 (6 bases). Germline V gene data show CDR1 as SGHRS and CDR2 as YFSETQ. The CDR3 covers 15 residues. Trimming stripped 4 bases from V and 7 bases from J, with 18 bases between.

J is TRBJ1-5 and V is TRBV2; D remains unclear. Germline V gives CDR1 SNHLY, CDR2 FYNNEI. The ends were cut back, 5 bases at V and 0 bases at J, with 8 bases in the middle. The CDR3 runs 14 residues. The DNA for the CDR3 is TGTGCCAGCAGTCGGGTGAATAGCAATCAGCCCCAGCATTTT. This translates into CASSRVNSNQPQHF.

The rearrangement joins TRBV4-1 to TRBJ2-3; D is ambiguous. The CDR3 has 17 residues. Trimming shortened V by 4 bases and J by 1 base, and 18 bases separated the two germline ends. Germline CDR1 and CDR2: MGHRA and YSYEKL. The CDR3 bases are TGCGCCAGCAGCCCTACCCAGACGCCAGTGCGCACAGATACGCAGTATTTT. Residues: CASSPTQTPVRTDTQYF.